The source of this T cell receptor (beta chain) is a study of early T cells in non-severe SARS-CoV-2 infection. TCRdb analysed the 5' RACE reads with MiXCR anew, one entry per CDR3 protein. The table has some 30,000 distinct CDR3 sequences, roughly 6% seen once; the top ten hold roughly 4.9%. This clonotype was seen ten or more times. Germline-derived CDR1 and CDR2 are SGDLS and YYNGEE. Deletions cut 0 bases from V and 7 bases from J, with 23 bases between. The CDR3 runs 17 residues. This receptor was obtained from an adult who was a healthcare worker with PCR-confirmed SARS-CoV-2 infection or an uninfected control (not recorded which). This chain links TRBV9 with TRBJ2-7; D may correspond to TRBD1 or TRBD2 (6 bases each). The sequencing sample was made of whole blood. The CDR3 DNA is TGTGCCAGCAGCGTAGGTCCCTTTGGGGGGACAAAGGGGGAGCAGTACTTC. Translation gives CASSVGPFGGTKGEQYF.